This T cell receptor beta chain was obtained from a study of blood T cell repertoires in COVID-19. Method: immunoSEQ multiplex PCR; TCRdb's copy keeps in-frame clones and lacks some. The sample has about 99,000 clones, roughly 80% seen once; the top ten hold roughly 3.4%. CDR3 length equals 14 residues. The germline V gene has CDR1 SGHAT and CDR2 FQNNGV. Trimming stripped 5 bases from V and 2 bases from J, with 10 bases between. The receptor comes from a woman at least 80 years old with active or convalescent COVID-19. Sequencing was done on a sample of peripheral blood. The V call is TRBV11-2, the J call TRBJ1-3; no clear D. DNA for the CDR3: TGTGCCAGCAGCGATGTCGGTGCTGGAAACACCATATATTTT. This translates into CASSDVGAGNTIYF.